One and the same sample provided the 20 T cell receptor beta chains below, sequenced in a study of regulatory T cells in long-lasting Graves disease. Time point in this sample: newly diagnosed GD, antithyroid drugs for less than 3 months. Generation of the TCR library employed RNA extracted from PBMCs. CDR3 regions were amplified by Arm-PCR using iRepertoire HTBI primers to build TCR beta libraries. MiXCR, run by TCRdb on the multiplex PCR reads, gives a single entry per CDR3 protein. This table has 500,000 or so distinct CDR3 sequences, 15% to 20% appearing once. This sample was shared with a second study, whose subject was T cells in Graves' hyperthyroidism and ophthalmopathy.

The sequencing here drew on peripheral blood mononuclear cells (PBMCs), taken at new diagnosis, from a patient treated with antithyroid drugs. These TCRs come from a middle-aged woman with Graves disease.

This chain links TRBV7-9 with TRBJ2-5; maybe TRBD2 (6 bases). CDR3 size: 13 residues. With 5 bases removed from V and 5 bases from J, the gap between germline ends came to 12 bases. Germline assignment: CDR1 SEHNR and CDR2 FQNEAQ (reference sequence). The CDR3 is CASSPDYPETQYF. CDR3 DNA: TGTGCCAGCAGCCCGGACTATCCGGAGACCCAGTACTTC.

This clonotype was detected many times. The chain combines TRBV20-1 with TRBJ2-3; 7 bases are shared with TRBD1. CDR3 length: 14 residues. The germline V gene encodes CDR1 DFQATT and CDR2 SNEGSKA (reference sequence). The J segment lost 2 bases and the V segment lost 5 bases, leaving 7 bases of the junction unmatched. The DNA of the CDR3 is TGCAGTGCTGGTAGCAGGGGGTCCACAGATACGCAGTATTTT. This translates into CSAGSRGSTDTQYF.

This clonotype was picked up many times. The chain couples TRBV7-9 to TRBJ2-1; a possible D gene is TRBD1 (6 bases). The CDR3 has 17 residues. Germline values: CDR1 SEHNR, CDR2 FQNEAQ (reference sequence). Trimming stripped 5 bases from V and 2 bases from J, with 19 bases between. The CDR3 loop reads CASSLYTTGNTYNEQFF. Here the CDR3 DNA reads TGTGCCAGCAGCCTCTACACTACAGGGAACACCTACAATGAGCAGTTCTTC.

This chain uses TRBV28 with TRBJ1-1, with D uncertain. The CDR3 is made up of 14 amino acids. Looked up from germline, CDR1 is MDHEN and CDR2 is SYDVKM. Trimming cost V 4 bases and J 0 bases, with 9 bases left between them. Here the CDR3 reads CASSSPIVNTEAFF. For the CDR3, the DNA is TGTGCCAGCAGTTCCCCGATCGTGAACACTGAAGCTTTCTTT.

This clonotype has more than one count but fewer than ten. V gene TRBV12-3 or TRBV12-4 combines with J gene TRBJ1-2; D gene ambiguous. The V end was cut by 3 bases, the J end by 4 bases, with 6 bases between. The CDR3 runs to 12 residues. CDR3 nucleotides: TGTGCCAGCAGTTTCGGAACCTATGGCTACACCTTC. Amino acids: CASSFGTYGYTF.

In this sample, this clonotype turned up many times. V usage is TRBV20-1 and J usage is TRBJ2-3, with D possibly TRBD2 on 5 matching bases. Trimming stripped 3 bases from V and 1 base from J, with 8 bases between. The germline V gene encodes CDR1 DFQATT and CDR2 SNEGSKA (reference sequence). The CDR3 contains 13 residues. The CDR3 DNA reads as TGCAGTGCTAGTCGGGGTGGCACAGATACGCAGTATTTT. Its translation: CSASRGGTDTQYF.

The sample holds many counts of this clonotype. The J gene is TRBJ2-7, the V gene TRBV10-3; possible D gene TRBD1, 6 bases. V lost 3 bases and J lost 2, with 11 bases in between. The CDR3 is made up of 14 amino acids. In germline, CDR1 is ENHRY, CDR2 SYGVKD. The CDR3 sequence: CAISDPTGTYEQYF. For the CDR3, the DNA is TGTGCCATCAGTGACCCTACAGGGACCTACGAGCAGTACTTC.

In this sample, this clonotype turned up many times. J is TRBJ2-1 and V is TRBV5-4; 13 positions agree with TRBD2. The length of the CDR3 is 15 residues. V gave up 4 bases and J gave up 10 bases; unmatched junction bases: 8. Germline lookup yields CDR1 SGHNT and CDR2 YYREEE (reference sequence). The CDR3 nucleotides read TGTGCCAGCAGCACCGGGACTAGCGGGGTAAGAGAGCAGTTCTTC. Protein sequence: CASSTGTSGVREQFF.

This clonotype has more than one count but fewer than ten. This chain joins TRBV9 and TRBJ1-2; D gene uncertain. Germline V gene lookup returns CDR1 SGDLS and CDR2 YYNGEE. The CDR3 totals 13 residues. V lost 0 bases to trimming and J lost 0 bases, with 3 bases between them. CDR3 residues: CASSVASNYGYTF. For the CDR3, the DNA is TGTGCCAGCAGCGTAGCGTCTAACTATGGCTACACCTTC. Together with reference TRBV9 and TRBJ1-2, the CDR3 gives the full variable domain: DSGVTQTPKHLITATGQRVTLRCSPRSGDLSVYWYQQSLDQGLQFLIQYYNGEERAKGNILERFSAQQFPDLHSELNLSSLELGDSALYFCASSVASNYGYTFGSGTRLTVV.

The chain couples TRBV6-8 to TRBJ2-7, with a tentative D call TRBD1 (5 bases). Per germline, CDR1 MNHGY and CDR2 SAAAGT. Trimming took off 4 bases at V and 3 bases at J, with 10 bases between the two ends. The CDR3 consists of 13 residues. The CDR3 sequence is CASSSNQGYEQYF. The CDR3 DNA sequence: TGTGCCAGCAGTTCGAATCAGGGCTACGAGCAGTACTTC.

This clonotype was picked up many times. The chain joins TRBV6-1 to TRBJ2-1, with TRBD1 matching 8 bases. Germline V CDR1 and CDR2: MNHNS, SASEGT. The CDR3 extends over 15 amino acids. With V trimmed by 7 bases and J by 6 bases, 11 bases remained unmatched. CDR3 nucleotide sequence: TGTGCCAGCACCCCCAGGACAGGGCGAGGCAATGAGCAGTTCTTC. It translates to CASTPRTGRGNEQFF.

This clonotype was detected ten times or more. This rearrangement joins TRBV7-8 to TRBJ1-5, with 7 nucleotides matching TRBD1. CDR3 length equals 16 residues. CDR1 and CDR2 (germline): SGHVS, FQNEAQ. With 5 bases clipped from V and 7 bases from J, the junction kept 14 bases outside the gene matches. The CDR3 region is CASSPEGDRVQQPQHF. CDR3 coding DNA: TGTGCCAGCAGCCCCGAAGGAGACAGGGTACAACAGCCCCAGCATTTT.

This chain links TRBV9 with TRBJ2-7, with D possibly TRBD2 on 6 matching bases. This CDR3 contains 15 residues. Looked up from germline, CDR1 is SGDLS and CDR2 is YYNGEE. Trimming cost V 0 bases and J 0 bases, with 10 bases left between them. CDR3 sequence reads: CASSVGGGNSYEQYF. CDR3 coding DNA: TGTGCCAGCAGCGTAGGTGGGGGGAACTCCTACGAGCAGTACTTC. The full variable domain, its missing parts supplied by reference TRBV9 and TRBJ2-7, is DSGVTQTPKHLITATGQRVTLRCSPRSGDLSVYWYQQSLDQGLQFLIQYYNGEERAKGNILERFSAQQFPDLHSELNLSSLELGDSALYFCASSVGGGNSYEQYFGPGTRLTVT.

The chain links TRBV20-1 to TRBJ1-2, with D uncertain. This CDR3 contains 14 residues. The ends were cut back, 1 base at V and 4 bases at J, with 13 bases in the middle. Germline V gives CDR1 DFQATT, CDR2 SNEGSKA (reference sequence). In DNA form, the CDR3 reads TGCAGTGCTAGAGTTTCAGAGGTCACCTATGGCTACACCTTC. Translation: CSARVSEVTYGYTF.

This clonotype appeared many times. The chain joins TRBV7-6 to TRBJ2-1, with D possibly being TRBD1 or TRBD2 (5 bases each). Germline values: CDR1 SGHVS, CDR2 FNYEAQ. V was cut by 4 bases and J by 2 bases, with 9 bases left in between. The CDR3 length is 14 residues. The CDR3 region is CASSYGGAYNEQFF. CDR3 DNA: TGTGCCAGCAGCTATGGGGGTGCCTACAATGAGCAGTTCTTC.

The genes are TRBV4-1 and TRBJ1-2; D remains unclear. Germline CDR1 and CDR2: MGHRA and YSYEKL. CDR3 length equals 16 residues. V lost 0 bases, J lost 5 bases, and 16 bases lay in between. This CDR3 reads CASSQDMERVGYGYTF. CDR3 DNA: TGCGCCAGCAGCCAAGATATGGAAAGGGTAGGGTATGGCTACACCTTC.

V is TRBV19 and J is TRBJ1-5; a possible D gene is TRBD1 (6 bases). Germline assignment: CDR1 LNHDA and CDR2 SQIVND (reference sequence). V was pared by 5 bases and J by 2 bases, with 22 bases between. The CDR3 runs 18 residues. CDR3 sequence (DNA): TGTGCCAGTAGTCCCCGGGGGGGGGCTATGAATGGCAATCAGCCCCAGCATTTT. Translation: CASSPRGGAMNGNQPQHF.

To note about this clonotype: One end of the junction does not line up with germline, which may come from a read error. This rearrangement joins TRBV4-1 to TRBJ1-5, with D possibly being TRBD1 (5 bases). Germline V CDR1 and CDR2: MGHRA, YSYEKL. The CDR3 runs 15 residues. The CDR3 here is CASSQDEGRNQPQHF. The CDR3 nucleotides read TGTGCCAGCAGCCAAGACGAGGGGAGAAATCAGCCCCAGCATTTT.

As to this clonotype: This may stem from a read error, because a much larger clone lies one nucleotide away. The rearrangement uses TRBV7-9 and TRBJ1-4; D not certain. V lost 8 bases and J 0 bases, leaving 13 bases between the germline ends. CDR1 is SEHNR and CDR2 is FQNEAQ in the germline V gene (reference sequence). The CDR3 extends over 15 amino acids. The CDR3 DNA reads as TGTGCCAGCGGCTCAACAGTTGCAACTAATGAAAAACTGTTTTTT. Its translation is CASGSTVATNEKLFF.

This clonotype was recorded once. The gene calls are TRBV2 and TRBJ2-7, with 12 bases identical to TRBD2. CDR1 and CDR2 (germline): SNHLY, FYNNEI. J was trimmed by 5 bases and V by 3 bases; bases with no gene match: 5. This CDR3 comprises 15 residues. The CDR3 sequence: CASSDRLAGVHEQYF. The CDR3 region has the DNA TGTGCCAGCAGTGATAGACTAGCGGGAGTCCACGAGCAGTACTTC.